Following are 4 T cell receptor beta chains from one sample sequenced in a study of T-cell memory formation after mild COVID-19. TCRdb re-analysed the 5' RACE reads in MiXCR, keeping a single row per CDR3 protein. The table records some 270,000 distinct CDR3 sequences, roughly 15% of them present only once. Sequencing was carried out using PBMCs or a T cell subset sorted from them (not recorded which). These receptors originate from an adult woman who had mild COVID-19 (a few samples of this study predate the infection). Cell type and time point are not known.

This clonotype was seen a few times. The CDR3 nucleotides are TGTGCCAGCAGTTTTTGGGACAGGGACTATGGCTACACCTTC. Protein: CASSFWDRDYGYTF. The chain uses TRBV27 and TRBJ1-2, with 9 bases lining up with TRBD1. The V gene's germline CDR1 is MNHEY and CDR2 SMNVEV (reference sequence). The CDR3 extends over 14 amino acids. After removal of 3 bases from V and 3 bases from J, the junction contained 2 bases not matched to a gene.

V and J are TRBV7-2 and TRBJ2-1, with unresolved D. This CDR3 spans 11 amino acids. CDR1 and CDR2 (germline): SGHTA, FQGNSA. CDR3 sequence (DNA): TGTGTAAGTAGCTCCTACAATGAGCAGTTCTTC. This encodes CVSSSYNEQFF.

The chain joins TRBV18 to TRBJ1-3, with a weak D call TRBD1 (5 bases). Germline CDR1 KGHSH, CDR2 LQKENI. Trimming pared 2 bases from V and 1 base from J, leaving 15 bases between. CDR3 length equals 17 residues. The CDR3 nucleotides read TGTGCCAGCTCACCAAGCTCGGGACGCTCATCTGGAAACACCATATATTTT. Translating it yields CASSPSSGRSSGNTIYF. The full variable domain, its missing parts supplied by reference TRBV18 and TRBJ1-3, is NAGVMQNPRHLVRRRGQEARLRCSPMKGHSHVYWYRQLPEEGLKFMVYLQKENIIDESGMPKERFSAEFPKEGPSILRIQQVVRGDSAAYFCASSPSSGRSSGNTIYFGEGSWLTVV.

The table lists this clonotype with many counts. The V gene is TRBV4-2, the J gene TRBJ2-5; 11 positions match TRBD2. This CDR3 contains 20 residues. Germline CDR1 reads LGHNA; CDR2 reads YNFKEQ. J was trimmed by 5 bases and V by 3 bases; bases with no gene match: 20. The CDR3 nucleotides are TGTGCCAGCAGCCATCCCAACCCCCCGGTAGCGGGAGGGCCGGGGGAGACCCAGTACTTC. Protein: CASSHPNPPVAGGPGETQYF.